One and the same sample provided the 6 T cell receptor beta chains below, sequenced in a study of T-cell memory formation after mild COVID-19. Using its own MiXCR run on the 5' RACE reads, TCRdb lists one record per CDR3 protein. The data show hundreds of thousands of distinct CDR3 sequences, with approximately 19% seen just once and around a fifth held by the top ten. Sequenced: PBMCs or a T cell subset sorted from them (not recorded which). Receptors were obtained from a man younger than 30 who had mild COVID-19 (a few samples of this study predate the infection). Cell type and time point are not known.

This clonotype was detected ten times or more. CDR3 coding DNA: TGTGCCAGCAGTGACCGGGGCAGGGAGTACTTC. Translation: CASSDRGREYF. The J gene is TRBJ2-7, the V gene TRBV12-3 or TRBV12-4; tentatively, D is TRBD1 or TRBD2 (5 bases each). The CDR3 loop spans 11 amino acids. V lost 5 bases, J lost 11 bases, and 13 bases lay in between.

The chain links TRBV5-6 to TRBJ2-1, with D perhaps TRBD1 (5 bases). CDR3 length: 15 amino acids. V was cut by 5 bases and J by 2 bases, with 14 bases left in between. Germline loops: CDR1 SGHDT, CDR2 YYEEEE. The CDR3 bases are TGTGCCAGCAGGGACCTTGCAGGGCCCTACAATGAGCAGTTCTTC. Its translation is CASRDLAGPYNEQFF. Together with reference TRBV5-6 and TRBJ2-1, the CDR3 gives the full variable domain: DAGVTQSPTHLIKTRGQQVTLRCSPKSGHDTVSWYQQALGQGPQFIFQYYEEEERQRGNFPDRFSGHQFPNYSSELNVNALLLGDSALYLCASRDLAGPYNEQFFGPGTRLTVL.

This chain connects TRBV7-2 to TRBJ1-5; D gene ambiguous. The V gene's germline CDR1 is SGHTA and CDR2 FQGNSA. The CDR3 runs to 14 residues. V dropped 7 bases and J dropped 6 bases, with 16 bases sitting between them. CDR3 coding DNA: TGTGCCAGCAACTTGGACCCCTCCAGTCAGCCCCAGCATTTT. The encoded protein is CASNLDPSSQPQHF.

This clonotype was seen a few times. The chain links TRBV5-5 to TRBJ1-5; 7 nucleotides align to TRBD1. The V gene's germline CDR1 is SGHKS and CDR2 YYEKEE (reference sequence). With V trimmed by 0 bases and J by 7 bases, 7 bases remained unmatched. This CDR3 comprises 15 residues. The CDR3 DNA reads as TGTGCCAGCAGCTTGGGGCAGGGGGGACAGCAGCCCCAGCATTTT. The encoded protein is CASSLGQGGQQPQHF.

In this sample, this clonotype turned up a few times. This chain links TRBV7-6 with TRBJ1-4; no firm D call. This CDR3 region has 17 residues. Germline V gene lookup returns CDR1 SGHVS and CDR2 FNYEAQ. The V end lost 2 bases, the J end lost 0 bases, and 13 bases lay between the germline ends. Here the CDR3 reads CASSLINRGATNEKLFF. The CDR3 DNA follows: TGTGCCAGCAGCTTAATCAACCGGGGTGCAACTAATGAAAAACTGTTTTTT.

This clonotype was observed at least ten times. This chain connects TRBV3-1 to TRBJ2-7, with unresolved D. Trimming shortened V by 6 bases and J by 3 bases, and 6 bases separated the two germline ends. Germline V gene sequence: CDR1 LGHDT, CDR2 YNNKEL (reference sequence). The CDR3 spans 11 residues. The CDR3 DNA sequence: TGTGCCAGCAGTCAACACTACGAGCAGTACTTC. Protein sequence: CASSQHYEQYF.